A single sample is the source of the 22 T cell receptor beta chains below, sequenced in a study of shared clonotypes between healthy human individuals. The protocol was immunoSEQ multiplex PCR, while the TCRdb copy is restricted to in-frame clones and leaves out a portion. The sample lists 550,000 to 850,000 clones; about 74% were seen once. The sample consisted of memory CD4+ T cells sorted from blood. Sample subset: CD45RA-negative fraction. Receptors were obtained from a woman aged 25-40 years in good health.

This clone was detected only once. One junction end does not reproduce the germline sequence, and a read error may be involved. V usage is TRBV28 and J usage is TRBJ2-1; 8 bases line up with TRBD1. Germline V gives CDR1 MDHEN, CDR2 SYDVKM. This CDR3 region has 14 residues. The CDR3 nucleotides are TGTGCCAGCAGCTTATCAGGGGGCGTAACGCAGGAGTTCTTC. As protein: CASSLSGGVTQEFF.

The V call is TRBV6-1, the J call TRBJ1-5; perhaps TRBD1 as D (5 bases). The CDR3 totals 16 residues. The germline V gene encodes CDR1 MNHNS and CDR2 SASEGT. With 1 base removed from V and 2 bases from J, the gap between germline ends came to 12 bases. CDR3 DNA sequence: TGTGCCAGCAGTGAAGTACCCGGGACGGGCAATCAGCCCCAGCATTTT. Amino acid sequence: CASSEVPGTGNQPQHF.

This rearrangement joins TRBV2 to TRBJ1-1; D ambiguous. Between the trimmed V and J ends, which lost 6 bases and 1 base, there was a span of 9 bases. CDR3 length equals 13 residues. In germline, CDR1 is SNHLY, CDR2 FYNNEI. The CDR3 protein is CASSANENTEAFF. The CDR3 bases are TGTGCCAGCAGCGCGAATGAGAACACTGAAGCTTTCTTT.

V usage is TRBV7-9 and J usage is TRBJ1-2, with 7 bases that match TRBD1. V lost 1 base, J lost 5 bases, and 10 bases stayed unmatched. There are 16 residues in the CDR3. CDR1 is SEHNR and CDR2 is FQNEAQ in the germline V gene (reference sequence). CDR3 sequence (DNA): TGTGCCAGCAGCTTAGTATCTGGCAGGGGGTTGTATGGCTACACCTTC. This translates into CASSLVSGRGLYGYTF.

The rearrangement joins TRBV4-2 to TRBJ2-3, with D possibly being TRBD2 (5 bases). The CDR3 is 15 amino acids. CDR1 and CDR2 (germline): LGHNA, YNFKEQ. V lost 1 base and J lost 2, with 10 bases in between. In nucleotides, the CDR3 is TGTGCCAGCAGCCAAGCAACGGACTTCACAGATACGCAGTATTTT. It translates to CASSQATDFTDTQYF.

V is TRBV15 and J is TRBJ1-4; D is uncertain. The CDR3 is 16 residues long. V was pared by 4 bases and J by 1 base, with 13 bases between. CDR1 LNHNV and CDR2 YYDKDF come from the germline V gene (reference sequence). CDR3 nucleotides: TGTGCCACCAGCATCAAGAAAGGGATAACTAATGAAAAACTGTTTTTT. Its protein product is CATSIKKGITNEKLFF.

The chain has TRBV6-1 and TRBJ2-7; the D gene is possibly TRBD1 (6 bases). Between the trimmed V and J ends, which lost 6 bases and 0 bases, there was a span of 15 bases. From germline, CDR1 is MNHNS and CDR2 SASEGT. The CDR3 has 15 residues. CDR3 in DNA: TGTGCCAGCAGCAGTTCGGACAGCAGCTCCTACGAGCAGTACTTC. Its protein product is CASSSSDSSSYEQYF.

The genes are TRBV11-2 and TRBJ1-5, with D perhaps matching TRBD1 (5 bases). CDR1 SGHAT and CDR2 FQNNGV come from the germline V gene. Trimming left V 5 bases short and J 2 bases short, with 10 bases between. The CDR3 is made up of 14 amino acids. The chain's CDR3 is CASSIGAGNQPQHF. DNA for the CDR3: TGTGCCAGCAGCATCGGGGCGGGCAATCAGCCCCAGCATTTT.

V is TRBV19 and J is TRBJ2-1; TRBD1 matches 8 bases. The J segment lost 7 bases and the V segment lost 4 bases, leaving 3 bases of the junction unmatched. The CDR3 is made up of 13 amino acids. Per germline, CDR1 LNHDA and CDR2 SQIVND (reference sequence). In DNA, the CDR3 is TGTGCCAGTAGTACACAGGGGGGAAATGAGCAGTTCTTC. Translating it yields CASSTQGGNEQFF.

This clone was found a few times. In DNA form, the CDR3 reads TGCGCCAGCAGCGGAGTAGCGGGAGGGGGCACCGGGGAGCTGTTTTTT. Its translation is CASSGVAGGGTGELFF. This chain connects TRBV5-1 to TRBJ2-2, with TRBD2 identical over 11 bases. Germline V gene data show CDR1 as SGHRS and CDR2 as YFSETQ. The CDR3 length is 16 residues. J gave up 4 bases and V 4 bases, and 6 bases lay outside the gene matches.

The chain combines TRBV4-1 with TRBJ2-5; D not certain. The last part of the DNA fits TRBJ2-7 better; the J call may be wrong. The length of the CDR3 is 14 residues. CDR1 MGHRA and CDR2 YSYEKL come from the germline V gene. CDR3 residues: CASSPTGSSYEQYF. DNA for the CDR3: TGCGCCAGCAGCCCGACCGGCAGCTCCTACGAGCAGTACTTC.

This sequence joins TRBV5-1 and TRBJ2-6; 7 nucleotides agree with TRBD1. Looked up from germline, CDR1 is SGHRS and CDR2 is YFSETQ. Trimming removed 0 bases from V and 0 bases from J; junction bases left unmatched: 3. CDR3 length: 17 residues. The CDR3 loop is CASSLGQGSSGANVLTF. The DNA of the CDR3 is TGCGCCAGCAGCTTGGGACAGGGATCCTCTGGGGCCAACGTCCTGACTTTC.

The chain employs TRBV19 and TRBJ1-5; 9 nucleotides align to TRBD1. The V gene's germline CDR1 is LNHDA and CDR2 SQIVND (reference sequence). The J segment lost 5 bases and the V segment lost 7 bases, leaving 9 bases of the junction unmatched. The CDR3 is 15 amino acids. The DNA for the CDR3 is TGTGCCAGTACCGCCGTGGACAGGGGTTATCAGCCCCAGCATTTT. Translating it yields CASTAVDRGYQPQHF. Full variable domain (rest looked up from reference TRBV19 and TRBJ1-5): DGGITQSPKYLFRKEGQNVTLSCEQNLNHDAMYWYRQDPGQGLRLIYYSQIVNDFQKGDIAEGYSVSREKKESFPLTVTSAQKNPTAFYLCASTAVDRGYQPQHFGDGTRLSIL.

This sequence joins TRBV5-1 and TRBJ2-1; either TRBD1 or TRBD2 may fit D (5 bases each). Germline V lookup: CDR1 SGHRS, CDR2 YFSETQ. The ends were cut back, 4 bases at V and 8 bases at J, with 22 bases in the middle. This CDR3 comprises 16 residues. This CDR3 is CASSRPWRQVGDEQFF. In DNA, the CDR3 is TGCGCCAGCAGCCGTCCCTGGCGTCAAGTGGGGGATGAGCAGTTCTTC.

The chain combines TRBV6-1 with TRBJ1-2; 11 positions match TRBD1. The CDR3 has 15 amino acids. Trimming at V came to 7 bases and at J to 4 bases, leaving 8 bases not matched to a gene. Germline loops: CDR1 MNHNS, CDR2 SASEGT. The CDR3 protein is CASTLGQGEFYGYTF. CDR3 DNA sequence: TGTGCCAGCACCTTGGGACAGGGGGAATTCTATGGCTACACCTTC.

The chain employs TRBV5-1 and TRBJ2-1, with TRBD1 matching 7 bases. Looked up from germline, CDR1 is SGHRS and CDR2 is YFSETQ. The CDR3 is made up of 14 amino acids. The trim removed 2 bases at V and 10 bases at J, leaving 9 bases unmatched. For the CDR3, the DNA is TGCGCCAGCAGCTTACGCCGGGACAGCCGGGAGCAGTTCTTC. This translates into CASSLRRDSREQFF.

This chain links TRBV6-1 with TRBJ2-7; D remains unclear. CDR3 length equals 13 residues. Germline CDR1 MNHNS, CDR2 SASEGT. V was trimmed by 4 bases and J by 2 bases, leaving 9 bases between them. This chain's CDR3 is CASSVQPTYEQYF. The DNA of the CDR3 is TGTGCCAGCAGTGTACAGCCGACCTACGAGCAGTACTTC.

This clone was picked up a small number of times. The chain is built from TRBV29-1 and TRBJ1-1, with D possibly being TRBD1 (5 bases). From germline, CDR1 is SQVTM and CDR2 ANQGSEA. CDR3 size: 13 residues. V lost 4 bases and J lost 5, with 14 bases in between. CDR3 sequence (DNA): TGCAGCGTTGTAGGGGCATCGGGTACTGAAGCTTTCTTT. Encoded protein: CSVVGASGTEAFF.

The CDR3: CASSDSPQQKGYTF. Written as DNA, the CDR3 is TGTGCCAGCAGTGACTCGCCACAACAGAAGGGCTACACCTTC. The V and J genes are TRBV6-4 and TRBJ1-2; D not certain. This CDR3 is 14 amino acids long. Germline assignment: CDR1 MRHNA and CDR2 SNTAGT. The V gene lost 0 bases and the J gene lost 8 bases, with 13 bases spanning the gap.

The CDR3 sequence is CASSIIDRGRMNTEAFF. CDR3 sequence (DNA): TGTGCCAGTAGTATAATCGACAGGGGGAGGATGAACACTGAAGCTTTCTTT. This chain joins TRBV19 and TRBJ1-1; 9 bases fit TRBD1. The CDR3 is 17 amino acids. V was clipped by 2 bases and J by 0 bases; unmatched bases: 7. Germline CDR1 is LNHDA and CDR2 is SQIVND (reference sequence).

This clone was observed many times. This chain uses TRBV5-5 with TRBJ1-2, with D perhaps matching TRBD1 (5 bases). The CDR3 loop spans 14 amino acids. Trimming took 0 bases from V and 2 from J, leaving 8 bases between them. The germline gives CDR1 SGHKS, CDR2 YYEKEE (reference sequence). CDR3 in DNA: TGTGCCAGCAGCTTGGTAGGGGTGAACTATGGCTACACCTTC. Amino acids: CASSLVGVNYGYTF.

The chain links TRBV7-2 to TRBJ2-1; D may be TRBD2 (5 bases). Germline CDR1 and CDR2: SGHTA and FQGNSA. Trimming removed 0 bases from V and 4 bases from J, with 13 bases in between. The CDR3 contains 16 residues. The CDR3 DNA is TGTGCCAGCAGCTTAGCTTTGGGGAGCCGATACAATGAGCAGTTCTTC. Translating gives CASSLALGSRYNEQFF.